This T cell receptor (beta chain) was documented in a study of T cells in tuberculosis. Sorting used thawed, overnight-rested PBMC stained with anti-CD3, a viability dye and GMM-loaded CD1B tetramer. C32 glucose monomycolate from Rhodococcus equi was loaded onto the CD1B tetramers. Before cryopreservation, the sorted PBMC lost their CD14-expressing monocytes. The V gene end was trimmed by 5 bases and the J gene end by 5 bases; junction bases not matched to a gene: 14. Germline CDR1 MDHEN, CDR2 SYDVKM. The CDR3 has 17 residues. Sequencing was performed with immunoSEQ multiplex PCR; in TCRdb, only in-frame clones are kept and a portion is missing. Of about 58,000 clones detected, roughly 90% appear once; the ten largest clones hold 21%.

The sequence was obtained from an adult woman with latent tuberculosis. The material sequenced was CD1b-GMM tetramer-negative cells sorted from PBMCs. This chain links TRBV28 with TRBJ2-3; 9 nucleotides line up with TRBD2. The CDR3 region is CASSTGSGRWVGDTQYF. The DNA of the CDR3 is TGTGCCAGCAGTACCGGTAGCGGGAGATGGGTTGGAGATACGCAGTATTTT.